Below, 13 T cell receptor beta chains from the same sample are listed, as sequenced in a study of T cells expressing NK-cell markers (dated by TCRdb to about 2020). To prepare the library, 5' RACE was applied. Data came from an Illumina HiSeq 2000. With the reads reprocessed by TCRdb, a single entry stands for each CDR3 protein sequence and no DNA is reported. The table kept for this sample lists over 120,000 distinct CDR3 sequences. The ten largest clones capture roughly 12% of the sample. Sequencing was carried out using blood T cells: a sorted CD56 or NKG2C T cell subset, CD4+ or CD8+ T cells, or bulk PBMC T cells (not recorded which). These receptors originate from a man aged 18 to 29 in good health. Donor details come from another sample of the same person, matched by shared clones.

The chain is built from TRBV15 and TRBJ2-1. Germline V CDR1 and CDR2: LNHNV, YYDKDF (reference sequence). This CDR3 contains 13 residues. The CDR3 loop reads CATSKSSYNEQFF.

The V call is TRBV7-9, the J call TRBJ2-3; the TRBD2 assignment by TCRdb is unverifiable without DNA. The CDR3 is 13 residues long. Germline V lookup: CDR1 SEHNR, CDR2 FQNEAQ (reference sequence). CDR3: CASSQRREDTQYF.

The CDR3: CASSVGSSLGGGGEAFF. The gene calls are TRBV9 and TRBJ1-1; no DNA is available, so the TRBD1 call from TCRdb remains unchecked. Germline CDR1 SGDLS, CDR2 YYNGEE. CDR3 length: 17 amino acids.

V gene TRBV3-1 combines with J gene TRBJ2-2; TCRdb returns TRBD1, unconfirmable since there is no DNA. The CDR3 spans 18 residues. Germline V CDR1 and CDR2: LGHDT, YNNKEL (reference sequence). The CDR3 protein is CASSPSSIWGSGAGELFF.

V usage is TRBV5-1 and J usage is TRBJ2-1. CDR1 SGHRS and CDR2 YFSETQ come from the germline V gene. This CDR3 is 12 amino acids long. CDR3 loop: CASSFIGFEQFF.

The gene calls are TRBV20-1 and TRBJ2-1; TCRdb returns TRBD2, unconfirmable since there is no DNA. Germline loops: CDR1 DFQATT, CDR2 SNEGSKA (reference sequence). The CDR3 runs 15 residues. CDR3 sequence: CSASPSGRTGGEQFF.

The rearrangement joins TRBV9 to TRBJ2-1; TCRdb designates TRBD2, a call that cannot be tested without DNA. This CDR3 contains 16 residues. Per the germline V gene, CDR1 is SGDLS and CDR2 is YYNGEE. CDR3 region: CASSVVAGGPGDEQFF.

The J gene is TRBJ1-3, the V gene TRBV12-3 or TRBV12-4; TCRdb reports TRBD1, a call that lacks DNA to check it against. The CDR3 loop spans 17 amino acids. The CDR3 protein is CASSRPPGTSSGNTIYF.

The gene calls are TRBV4-1 and TRBJ2-1; the D call from TCRdb, TRBD2, cannot be confirmed without DNA. The CDR3 totals 14 residues. Germline CDR1 reads MGHRA; CDR2 reads YSYEKL. The CDR3 reads CASSQEREFNEQFF.

This chain joins TRBV5-6 and TRBJ1-3. The CDR3 contains 14 residues. Germline loops: CDR1 SGHDT, CDR2 YYEEEE. The CDR3 is CASSLSGMPNTIYF.

The rearrangement joins TRBV7-9 to TRBJ2-1. This CDR3 has 13 amino acids. CDR1 is SEHNR and CDR2 is FQNEAQ in the germline V gene (reference sequence). This CDR3 reads CAGTSALSWEQFF.

The chain has TRBV6-5 and TRBJ1-5; the TCRdb D gene call, TRBD1, has no DNA to confirm it. Germline CDR1 reads MNHEY; CDR2 reads SVGAGI. This CDR3 has 15 residues. The CDR3: CASSYTRDPNQPQHF.

The chain carries TRBV5-5 and TRBJ2-1; TCRdb outputs TRBD2, but without DNA this stays unchecked. The CDR3 spans 15 residues. The germline CDR1 and CDR2 sequences are SGHKS and YYEKEE (reference sequence). The CDR3 sequence: CASSPTSGEQPTQFF.